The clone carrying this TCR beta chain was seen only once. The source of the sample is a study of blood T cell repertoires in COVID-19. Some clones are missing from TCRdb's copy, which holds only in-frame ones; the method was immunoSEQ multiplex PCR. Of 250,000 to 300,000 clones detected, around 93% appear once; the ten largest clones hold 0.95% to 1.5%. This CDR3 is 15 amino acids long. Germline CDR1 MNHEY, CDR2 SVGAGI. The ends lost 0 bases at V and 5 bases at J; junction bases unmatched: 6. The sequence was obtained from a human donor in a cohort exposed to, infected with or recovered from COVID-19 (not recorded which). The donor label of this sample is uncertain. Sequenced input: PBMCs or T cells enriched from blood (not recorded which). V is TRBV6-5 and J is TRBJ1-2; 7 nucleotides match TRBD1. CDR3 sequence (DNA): TGTGCCAGCAGTTACTCGGGACAGCCGTGGTATGGCTACACCTTC. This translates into CASSYSGQPWYGYTF.